These 2 T cell receptor beta chains were sequenced from one sample in a study of post-analysis software for immune sequencing data. Study-level findings and limits: Four or five TRBV segments were more frequent in patients than controls; TRBV5-6, TRBV5-1 and TRBV20-1 belonged to this group.

Their specific antigens are unknown. The library was made from cDNA and included unique molecular identifiers. One entry per CDR3 protein, called by TCRdb with MiXCR from the PCR reads. The sample records 650,000 to 900,000 distinct CDR3 sequences, approximately 44% being singletons. What was sequenced was blood. The origin of the receptors is a girl under 18 with multiple sclerosis.

On this clonotype: Germline and junction disagree at one end, which may indicate a read error. The chain links TRBV7-7 to TRBJ2-1; 11 nucleotides match TRBD2. CDR1 SSHAT and CDR2 FNYEAQ come from the germline V gene (reference sequence). The CDR3 runs to 17 residues. CDR3 sequence (DNA): TGTGCTAGCAGTTCCGGGGGAGTAGCGGGAGGGATCAATGAGCAGTTCTTC. This codes for CASSSGGVAGGINEQFF.

This clonotype was observed a handful of times. This chain connects TRBV6-5 to TRBJ2-3; the match to TRBD2 covers 11 bases. The ends lost 5 bases at V and 5 bases at J; junction bases unmatched: 9. CDR1 MNHEY and CDR2 SVGAGI come from the germline V gene. The CDR3 consists of 16 residues. The CDR3 region has the DNA TGTGCCAGCAGTCCACTAGCGGGAGTTGTGGGAGATACGCAGTATTTT. Translated: CASSPLAGVVGDTQYF.